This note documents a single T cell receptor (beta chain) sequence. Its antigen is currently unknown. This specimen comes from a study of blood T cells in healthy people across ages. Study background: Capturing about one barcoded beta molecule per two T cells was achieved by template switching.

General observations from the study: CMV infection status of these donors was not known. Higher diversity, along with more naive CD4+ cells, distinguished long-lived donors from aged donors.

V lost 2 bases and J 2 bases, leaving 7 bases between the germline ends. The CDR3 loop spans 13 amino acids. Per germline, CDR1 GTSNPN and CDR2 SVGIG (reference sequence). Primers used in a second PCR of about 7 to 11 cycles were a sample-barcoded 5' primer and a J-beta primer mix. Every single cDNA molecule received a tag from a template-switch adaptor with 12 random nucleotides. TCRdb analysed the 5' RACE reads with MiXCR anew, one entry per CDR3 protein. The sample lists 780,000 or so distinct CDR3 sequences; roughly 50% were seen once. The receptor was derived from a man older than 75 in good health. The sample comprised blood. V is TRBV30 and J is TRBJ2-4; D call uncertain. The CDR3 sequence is CAWSTGTKNIQYF. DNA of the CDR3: TGTGCCTGGAGTACCGGTACCAAAAACATTCAGTACTTC.